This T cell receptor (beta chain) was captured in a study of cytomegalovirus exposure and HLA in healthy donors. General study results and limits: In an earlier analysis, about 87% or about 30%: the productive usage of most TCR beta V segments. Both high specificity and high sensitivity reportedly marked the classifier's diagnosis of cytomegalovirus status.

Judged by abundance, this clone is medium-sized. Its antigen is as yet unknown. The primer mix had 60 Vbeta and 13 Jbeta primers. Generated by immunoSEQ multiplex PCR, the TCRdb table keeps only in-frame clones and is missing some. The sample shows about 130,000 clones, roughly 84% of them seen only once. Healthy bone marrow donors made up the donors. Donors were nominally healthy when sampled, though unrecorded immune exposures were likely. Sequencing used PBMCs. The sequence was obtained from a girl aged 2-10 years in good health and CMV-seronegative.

The CDR3 region has the DNA TGCGCCAGCAGTGGGACAGGGGGCTCCTACGAGCAGTACTTC. It is translated as CASSGTGGSYEQYF. The chain links TRBV10-1 to TRBJ2-7, with 10 bases identical to TRBD1. The V gene's germline CDR1 is WNHNN and CDR2 SYGVQD (reference sequence). V shed 4 bases, J shed 0 bases, and the junction held 0 bases outside the gene matches. The CDR3 has 14 residues.